This TCR beta chain is drawn from a study of cytomegalovirus exposure and HLA in healthy donors (dated by TCRdb to 2017 to 2019). For the wider study: An earlier analysis of approximately 640 of the donors reported 250 to 350 Gb of sequence data and some 100 million unique TCR beta sequences from about 200 million T cells. An early release covering more than 500 HLA-typed donors comprised roughly 300 gigabases of sequencing data and approximately 80 million unique TCR sequences. The genetic ancestry cluster associated with self-reported Caucasian donors included about four fifths of the 398 genotyped donors. The study aimed to test whether signatures of past pathogen exposure could be identified by cataloging public T cell receptors. Using immunosequencing, the study profiled T cell repertoires from 500 to 800 subjects and related those repertoires to cytomegalovirus serostatus. In addition to the first cohort of approximately 670 subjects, a separate validation cohort of 120 different subjects was used. To predict cytomegalovirus infection status, the study combined high-throughput TCR immunosequencing, statistical association of individual TCRs with disease status, and machine learning. In a later analysis, previously published TCR beta repertoires from 500 to 750 donors were re-analyzed and high-resolution HLA genotyping was added so that TCR occurrence patterns could be studied. In the later analysis, no new phenotypic data were used to find candidate immune exposures; instead, reliance was placed on TCR beta sequences and their occurrence across donors. An earlier analysis of 587 of the donors applied high-throughput TCR beta sequencing to assess whether each TCR beta V gene segment acted as functional or pseudogenic. Donor age, sex, ethnicity and CMV serostatus were compiled alongside the repertoire data. A later genetic analysis took genome-wide SNP genotypes for about 55% of the roughly 700 donors and used that subset as a discovery cohort. Every discovery cohort repertoire had been produced on one sequencing platform. HLA typing covered class I and class II loci at four-digit resolution. Typing coverage differed by locus: A, B, C, DRB1 and DQB1 were typed in roughly 620-630 donors, DQA1 in about 500, DPA1 in nearly 610, and DPB1 in around 440. Roughly 5 DR-DQ haplotypes were treated as single units for association and clustering because of strong linkage in the cohort. Across 300 to 500 genotyped donors of the cohort, an average of about 250,000 unique TCR beta nucleotide sequences per donor were sequenced, and roughly 17% of those sequences were non-productive.

The cohort consisted of some 670 healthy bone marrow donors. At the time of sampling, all cohort members were nominally healthy, though unrecorded immune exposures were likely present. The donor was CMV seronegative and was included in the group of hundreds of seronegative cohort members. Every donor gave a peripheral blood sample, and the peripheral blood mononuclear cells from that sample were used for TCR beta sequencing. Genomic DNA extraction from the blood cell samples was performed with the Qiagen DNeasy Blood Extraction Kit. The count of this clone is one. Its antigen remains undetermined. Base qualities were left out, and no much larger clone turns up one base away. Overall study outcomes, separate from this receptor: In a later analysis, HLA-associated TCR beta chains were found to be more clonally expanded and to have lower generation probabilities than equally common non-associated chains. Only TCR beta chains were sequenced in this cohort, and the absence of alpha or paired-chain data limited detectable features. The authors suggested that the approach could potentially be extended to other disease states and immunological phenotypes. Most CMV-associated TCR beta chains appeared to be HLA-restricted in a later analysis, and the HLA associations seemed to be driven largely by CMV exposure. Immune exposure information for the cohort was limited to CMV serostatus. The classifier was reported to diagnose cytomegalovirus status with high specificity and sensitivity in both the original cohort and the validation cohort. In vitro tests confirmed that a few of the cytomegalovirus-associated TCR beta chains recognize cytomegalovirus antigens. A later analysis associated 15,000 to 20,000 TCR beta sequences with specific HLA alleles at a false discovery rate of 0.05. Correlated functional status among segregating V segments might be attributable to linkage disequilibrium, but an unknown experimental factor could not be ruled out. The earlier analysis of 587 of the donors excluded some 15 rarely observed V segments, including chromosome 9 orphons, because counts were too low. In a later analysis, TCR association rates were found to vary across HLA loci, with the most associated TCRs seen for DRB1 alleles and the fewest for HLA-C alleles. A further reported finding was that TCR beta sequences accurately predicted the HLA-A and HLA-B alleles for most subjects in the first cohort. When HLA alleles, especially DR and DQ, strongly co-occurred, TCR associations were difficult to assign to individual alleles. Broadly in line with IMGT annotations, most TCR beta V segments showed up in productive rearrangements about 87% or about 30% of the time in an earlier analysis of around 600 of the donors. Because some donors lacked HLA typing at each locus, the association tests relied only on the typed subset. The presence/absence analyses assumed that sequencing depth was roughly uniform across donors, and that assumption may not be true. The sequencing pipeline was judged likely to have produced a cluster of highly shared sequence variants as a technical artifact. In a later genetic analysis, a missense DCLRE1C variant was associated with V-gene and J-gene trimming of TCR beta chains, and the association was replicated in an independent cohort. In a later genetic analysis, fewer N-insertions in productive TCRs were reported among donors in an Asian-associated ancestry cluster than the roughly 670-donor mean. While some public TCRs were present in many individuals, most TCR sequences turned up only very rarely across donors. The study listed approximately 150 TCR beta chains as associated with cytomegalovirus. A later analysis reported that several top co-occurrence clusters appeared linked to parvovirus B19, influenza, CMV and Epstein-Barr virus.

Library construction relied on the immunoSEQ multiplex PCR assay. A mixture of 60 forward primers for TCR Vbeta segments and 13 reverse primers for TCR Jbeta segments was used in the multiplex PCR. Amplification of the CDR3 region of rearranged TCR beta genes was performed with a multiplex PCR assay on genomic DNA. Amplified TCR beta libraries were sequenced as 87-base-pair reads on the Illumina HiSeq System. The authors processed their data as follows. A later analysis tallied some 79 million unique TCR beta chains across the 700 or so repertoires, and some 10 million of those chains were shared by two or more donors. Raw reads were error-corrected and collapsed into unique sequences by a nearest-neighbor algorithm in which closely related sequences were merged to remove PCR and sequencing errors. CDR3 sequences were aligned to IMGT reference sequences to assign V, D and J gene segments. For a sequence to be retained, a match of at least six nucleotides to both a V gene segment and a J gene segment was required. A rearrangement was called productive if the CDR3 had no stop codons and remained in frame with V and J, and every other rearrangement was called non-productive. Following IMGT convention, CDR3 was defined as the stretch from the second conserved V-encoded cysteine to the conserved J-encoded phenylalanine. In an earlier analysis of around 600 of the donors, sequences lacking an unambiguous match to a single V gene segment were excluded. An earlier analysis of a few hundred of the donors classified V segments as functional when productive rearrangements were above 56.7% and as segregating when the standard deviation between donors was above 5%. To diagnose cytomegalovirus status from the catalog of TCR beta chain sequences, a statistical classification framework was built. In a later analysis, TCR nucleotide sequences were compared against IMGT/GENE-DB human TR gene sequences so that V and J genes could be assigned. A later analysis assigned CDR3 sequences and most-parsimonious VDJ recombination scenarios with the TCRdist pipeline. In a later analysis, each TCR beta chain was defined by its CDR3 amino acid sequence together with its V-gene family, and reads without a unique V-gene family were excluded. As a way to deal with suspected cross-contamination and a sequencing artifact, a later analysis dropped 500 to 700 nucleotide sequences that were highly shared and had low generation probability. For each public chain, a later analysis derived a clonal expansion index from normalized ranks of inferred template counts within each repertoire. Generation probabilities in a later analysis came from a VDJ recombination model fitted to out-of-frame rearrangements, and those results were checked against IGoR. In a later analysis, TCR-TCR, TCR-HLA and TCR-CMV co-occurrence was scored with hypergeometric tests, and a repertoire-size bias correction was applied to TCR pairs. A later analysis estimated false discovery rates by permuting HLA or CMV assignments 20 times. In a later analysis, co-occurring TCRs were grouped using DBSCAN, with TCRdist sequence similarity added in when clustering inside HLA-allele-positive subsets. For co-occurrence clustering, repertoires with fewer than 30,000 or more than 120,000 public chains were excluded, along with a handful of repertoires with anomalous nucleotide sharing. This is the immuneACCESS table as TCRdb keeps it, with only in-frame sequences that have V and J called. A part of the clones is gone; compared with another copy, unresolved V genes explain less than half, and the rest is unexplained. V, J and clone size derive from that table, while D and trimming were established from the DNA sequence. This sample is represented by approximately 200,000 clones; roughly four fifths of them were singletons. The biggest ten clones account for about 0.094% of the sample.

Sequences were obtained from PBMCs. The sequence derives from a boy between 2 and 10 years old in good health and CMV-seronegative.

The CDR3 loop reads CASPKIVEGAYEQYF. The nucleotide sequence reads TGCGCCAGCCCCAAAATAGTAGAGGGAGCCTACGAGCAGTACTTC. Recombination linked TRBV10-1 to TRBJ2-7; TRBD2 might be the D gene, on 5 matching bases. V sheds 8 bases and J sheds 2 bases, leaving 19 bases between their ends. CDR1 and CDR2, looked up from the germline V gene (reference sequence), are WNHNN and SYGVQD. Measured from the cysteine to the phenylalanine, the CDR3 is 15 residues long. The read is trimmed to its CDR3 DNA, 45 bases read in frame from base 1.